This T cell receptor (beta chain) originates from a study of CD8+CD57+ T cells in acquired aplastic anemia. For CDR3 and TCR beta VDJ profiling, genomic DNA was the template used. TCRdb reprocessed the reads with MiXCR, giving one entry per CDR3 protein. The sample lists just over 400,000 distinct CDR3 sequences; just under 70% were seen once. Germline-derived CDR1 and CDR2 are SNHLY and FYNNEI. The CDR3 is 13 amino acids. The V and J ends lost 4 bases and 0 bases respectively, with 6 bases between them. Many counts were recorded for this clonotype. This sequence joins TRBV2 and TRBJ1-2; D might be TRBD1 (5 bases). The source of this sequence is a human donor in good health, serving as a control. Material for sequencing was sorted CD4+, CD8+, or CD8+CD57+ T cells (not recorded which) from PBMCs. The CDR3 nucleotides read TGTGCCAGCAGTGCGGGGGCTAACTATGGCTACACCTTC. This sequence encodes CASSAGANYGYTF.